Listed below are T cell receptor beta chains from one sample, sequenced in a study of T cells expressing NK-cell markers. TCRdb reprocessed the 5' RACE reads, keeping one entry per CDR3 protein, no DNA. The sample table includes around 280,000 distinct CDR3 sequences. Sequencing used blood T cells: a sorted CD56 or NKG2C T cell subset, CD4+ or CD8+ T cells, or bulk PBMC T cells (not recorded which). The receptors derive from a man aged 18 to 30 in good health. CDR3s include the opening cysteine and the closing phenylalanine or tryptophan.

j_call v_call cdr3_aa
TRBJ2-3 TRBV11-3 CASSMGLASSDTQYF
TRBJ2-3 TRBV5-4 CASSLRQGNTDTQYF
TRBJ2-1 TRBV6-6 CASTADNEQFF
TRBJ2-2 TRBV5-1 CASSYVRPSTGELFF
TRBJ1-6 TRBV12-3/TRBV12-4 CASSLAVNRGSPLHF
TRBJ2-1 TRBV12-3/TRBV12-4 CASSFPTGTNEQFF
TRBJ2-2 TRBV20-1 CSARDRIRTGELFF
TRBJ1-2 TRBV29-1 CSVGDRTINYGYTF
TRBJ2-7 TRBV28 CASSETGVREQYF
TRBJ2-3 TRBV10-3 CAIRVSFSTDTQYF
TRBJ2-3 TRBV12-3/TRBV12-4 CASSPPVSGRADTQYF
TRBJ2-3 TRBV20-1 CSALPTSGPSDTQYF
TRBJ2-1 TRBV5-5 CASSLPGLAGAGEQFF
TRBJ2-5 TRBV5-6 CASSLFGGTDLQETQYF
TRBJ2-1 TRBV5-1 CASSAEALAGEQFF
TRBJ2-7 TRBV28 CASSLWGGDSSYEQYF
TRBJ2-1 TRBV3-1 CASSQVGLAGANEQFF
TRBJ2-1 TRBV10-3 CAISTRNNEQFF
TRBJ1-5 TRBV4-2 CASSQDGRGNQPQHF